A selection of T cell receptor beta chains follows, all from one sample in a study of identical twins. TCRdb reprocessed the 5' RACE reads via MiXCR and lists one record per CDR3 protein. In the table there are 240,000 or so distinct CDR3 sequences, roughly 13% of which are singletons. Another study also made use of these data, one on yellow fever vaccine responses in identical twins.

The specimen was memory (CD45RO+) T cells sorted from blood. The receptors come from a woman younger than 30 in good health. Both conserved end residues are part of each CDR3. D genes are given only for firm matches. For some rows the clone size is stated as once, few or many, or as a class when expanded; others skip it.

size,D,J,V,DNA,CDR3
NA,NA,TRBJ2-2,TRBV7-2,TGTGCCAGCAGCTTAAGCCTGAACACCGGGGAGCTGTTTTTT,CASSLSLNTGELFF
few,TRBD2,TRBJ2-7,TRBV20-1,TGCAGTGCCAAAGGACTAGCGGGGGGGAGGTACGAGCAGTACTTC,CSAKGLAGGRYEQYF
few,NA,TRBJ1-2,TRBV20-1,TGCAGTCCCAGTAGAGGATCAGCCAGCTATGGCTACACCTTC,CSPSRGSASYGYTF
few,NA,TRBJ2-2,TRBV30,TGTGCCTGGAGTGTATGGGGGGCCACCGGGGAGCTGTTTTTT,CAWSVWGATGELFF
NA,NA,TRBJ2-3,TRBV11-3,TGTGCCAGCAGCTCCGACACGTTCGGCGTGGATACGCAGTATTTT,CASSSDTFGVDTQYF
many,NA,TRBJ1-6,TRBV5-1,TGCGCCAGCAGCGCGGGACGAGGAGGCTCCTATAATTCACCCCTCCACTTT,CASSAGRGGSYNSPLHF
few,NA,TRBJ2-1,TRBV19,TGTGCCAGTAGCCTAGGAGGGGGGAAGGGCTACAATGAGCAGTTCTTC,CASSLGGGKGYNEQFF
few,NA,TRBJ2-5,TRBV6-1,TGTGCCAGCAGTGAAGGTAATGAAGAGACCCAGTACTTC,CASSEGNEETQYF
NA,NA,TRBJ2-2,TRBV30,TGTGCCTGGAGTGTAGGGGGGACAGTGAACACCGGGGAGCTGTTTTTT,CAWSVGGTVNTGELFF
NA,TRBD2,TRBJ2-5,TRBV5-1,TGCGCCAGCAGCGCCGGGACTAGCTGGGAGACCCAGTACTTC,CASSAGTSWETQYF
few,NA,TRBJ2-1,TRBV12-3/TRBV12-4,TGTGCCAGCAGTTTTCGGGTAGCATATGAGCAGTTCTTC,CASSFRVAYEQFF
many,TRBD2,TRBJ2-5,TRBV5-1,TGCGCCAGCAGCTTGGCCTCTAGCGGGAGAAAGGTCCAAGAGACCCAGTACTTC,CASSLASSGRKVQETQYF
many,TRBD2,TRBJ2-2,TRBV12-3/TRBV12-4,TGTGCCAGCAGTTCTAGCGGGGGGACCGGGGAGCTGTTTTTT,CASSSSGGTGELFF
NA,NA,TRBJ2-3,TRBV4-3,TGCGCCAGCAGCCAAACTACCCAGGGGACGCAGTATTTT,CASSQTTQGTQYF
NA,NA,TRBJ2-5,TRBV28,TGTGCCAGCAAAGGGAGTCGGGAGACCCAGTACTTC,CASKGSRETQYF
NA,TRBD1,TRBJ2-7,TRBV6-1,TGTGCCAGCAGTGGGAGCCAGGGACAGGGGGGGTACGAGCAGTACTTC,CASSGSQGQGGYEQYF
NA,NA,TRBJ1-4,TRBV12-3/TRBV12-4,TGTGCCAGCAGTTTTAAGACGGTGTTTAATGAAAAACTGTTTTTT,CASSFKTVFNEKLFF
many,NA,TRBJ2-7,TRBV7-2,TGTGCCAGCAGCTTAGAACCCGCCTACGAGCAGTACTTC,CASSLEPAYEQYF
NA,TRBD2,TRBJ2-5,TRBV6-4,TGTGCCAGAAGCGCCAGGGCGGGAGAAGAGACCCAGTACTTC,CARSARAGEETQYF
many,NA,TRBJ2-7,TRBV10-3,TGTGCCATCAGTGAGGAGTGGAGCTACGAGCAGTACTTC,CAISEEWSYEQYF